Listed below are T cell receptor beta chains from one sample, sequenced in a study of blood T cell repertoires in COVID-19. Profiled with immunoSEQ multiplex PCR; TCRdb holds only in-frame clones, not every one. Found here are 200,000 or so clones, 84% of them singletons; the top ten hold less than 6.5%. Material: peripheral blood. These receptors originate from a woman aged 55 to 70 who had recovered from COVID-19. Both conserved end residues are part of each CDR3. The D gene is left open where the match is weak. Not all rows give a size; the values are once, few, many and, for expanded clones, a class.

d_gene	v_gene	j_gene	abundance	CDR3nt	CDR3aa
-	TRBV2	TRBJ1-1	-	TGTGCCAGCAGTGACCCGGGGGGCAGGGCTGAAGCTTTCTTT	CASSDPGGRAEAFF
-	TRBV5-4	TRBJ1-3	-	TGTGCCAGCAGCAAGAGCGACTCTGGAAACACCATATATTTT	CASSKSDSGNTIYF
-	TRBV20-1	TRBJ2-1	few	TGCAGTGCTAGTGGAGGGACTGATTACAATGAGCAGTTCTTC	CSASGGTDYNEQFF
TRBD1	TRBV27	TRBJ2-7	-	TGTGCCAGCAGACGAACAGGGGCCTACGAGCAGTACTTC	CASRRTGAYEQYF
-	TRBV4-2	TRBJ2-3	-	TGTGCCAGCAGCCAATATCTCCAGGGTAGAGATACGCAGTATTTT	CASSQYLQGRDTQYF
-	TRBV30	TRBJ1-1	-	TGTGCCTGGAGTGTACTAGGGTTGGGTAGGCTTGACACTGAAGCTTTCTTT	CAWSVLGLGRLDTEAFF
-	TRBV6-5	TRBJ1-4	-	TGTGCCAGCAGTTACTCGCACTTTAATGAAAAACTGTTTTTT	CASSYSHFNEKLFF
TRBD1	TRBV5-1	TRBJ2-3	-	TGCGCCAGCAGTCACGATGGGACAGGGGGTTCAGATACGCAGTATTTT	CASSHDGTGGSDTQYF
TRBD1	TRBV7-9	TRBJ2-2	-	TGTGCCAGCAGCTTTAACAGGGGGCGAACCGGGGAGCTGTTTTTT	CASSFNRGRTGELFF
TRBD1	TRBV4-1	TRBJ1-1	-	TGCGCCAGCAGCCAAGCCACAGGGGGAGTGAACACTGAAGCTTTCTTT	CASSQATGGVNTEAFF
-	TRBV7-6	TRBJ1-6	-	TGTGCCAGCAGCTCTTATTTTTCACCCCTCCACTTT	CASSSYFSPLHF
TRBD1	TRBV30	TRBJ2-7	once	TGTGCCGGCGACAGGGGTTTCCGCGAGCAGTACTTC	CAGDRGFREQYF
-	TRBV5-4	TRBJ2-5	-	TGTGCCAGCAGCTCCGGAGAGACCCAGTACTTC	CASSSGETQYF
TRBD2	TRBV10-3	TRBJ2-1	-	TGTGCCATCAGGGATACTAGCGGGGGGGATAATGAGCAGTTCTTC	CAIRDTSGGDNEQFF
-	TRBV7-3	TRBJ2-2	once	TGTGCCAGCACCAACGGGTTCCTAGGCGGCGGGGAGCTGTTTTTT	CASTNGFLGGGELFF
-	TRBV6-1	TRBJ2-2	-	TGTGCCAGCAGTGATTTGGCTACCGGGGAGCTGTTTTTT	CASSDLATGELFF
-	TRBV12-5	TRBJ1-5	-	TGTGCTAGTGGTTCCCCGGCCTGGGGGCCTACGGATCCCGGGCCCCAGCATTTT	CASGSPAWGPTDPGPQHF
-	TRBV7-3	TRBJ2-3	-	TGTGCCAGCAGCTTAAATGCGGGGCGCACAGATACGCAGTATTTT	CASSLNAGRTDTQYF
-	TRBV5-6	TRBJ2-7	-	TGTGCCAGCAGCCCGGGACTCGCTATCTACGAGCAGTACTTC	CASSPGLAIYEQYF
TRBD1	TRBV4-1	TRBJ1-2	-	TGCGCCAGCAGCCAAGGACAGGGCGGCGACTATGGCTACACCTTC	CASSQGQGGDYGYTF
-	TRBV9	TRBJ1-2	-	TGTGCCAGCAGCGCCTCCTCGGGGGGAGGCTACACCTTC	CASSASSGGGYTF
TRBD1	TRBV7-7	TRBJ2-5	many	TGTGCTAGCAGCTTAGTCGGGACAGGGGGCGAAGAGACCCAGTACTTC	CASSLVGTGGEETQYF
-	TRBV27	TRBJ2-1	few	TGTGCCAGCAGTTTAGGTCAGGGTTTTTGGCAGTTCTTC	CASSLGQGFWQFF
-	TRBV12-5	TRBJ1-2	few	TGTGCTAGTGGTCCGTCCGGGGGTTATGGCTACACCTTC	CASGPSGGYGYTF
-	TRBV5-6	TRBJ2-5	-	TGTGCCAGCAGCTTGGGGGCCAGGGGAGTGGAGACCCAGTACTTC	CASSLGARGVETQYF
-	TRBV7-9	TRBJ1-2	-	TGTGCCAGCAGCTCGGCGGGCGGGCAGGGGAAGGGCTACACCTTC	CASSSAGGQGKGYTF
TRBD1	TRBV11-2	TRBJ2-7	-	TGTGCCAGCAGCACGATCCGGGACAGAAACTACGAGCAGTACTTC	CASSTIRDRNYEQYF
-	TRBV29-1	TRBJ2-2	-	TGCAGCTTCCGTGGGCCTTTAACGGGGGAGCTGTTTTTT	CSFRGPLTGELFF
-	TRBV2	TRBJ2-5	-	TGTGCCAGCAGTGAATTGGCTTGGGAGACCCAGTACTTC	CASSELAWETQYF
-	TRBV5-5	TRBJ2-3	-	TGTGCCAGCAGCTTGGGGGGCATCGGTACGCAGTATTTT	CASSLGGIGTQYF
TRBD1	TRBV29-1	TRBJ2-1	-	TGCAGCGTTGAATCCCCCGGACAGGCTCTCTACAATGAGCAGTTCTTC	CSVESPGQALYNEQFF
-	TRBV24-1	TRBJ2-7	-	TGTGCCACCAACGACAACCCGACCAACTACGAGCAGTACTTC	CATNDNPTNYEQYF
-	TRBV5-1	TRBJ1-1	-	TGCGCCAGCAGCTTGGTGGTACAGACTGAAGCTTTCTTT	CASSLVVQTEAFF
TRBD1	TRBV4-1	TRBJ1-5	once	TGCGCCAGCAGCCCGGGACAGCACAATCAGCCCCAGCATTTT	CASSPGQHNQPQHF
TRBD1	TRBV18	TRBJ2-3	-	TGTGCCAGCTCACCACCGCGGGCAGGGGGCGCGGATACGCAGTATTTT	CASSPPRAGGADTQYF
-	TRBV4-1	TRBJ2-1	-	TGCGCCAGCAGCCAAGATCTTCTGGGGGCGGCAAACAATGAGCAGTTCTTC	CASSQDLLGAANNEQFF
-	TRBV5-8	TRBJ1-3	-	TGTGCCAGCAGCTTATTCGGCGGGACGTCTGGAAACACCATATATTTT	CASSLFGGTSGNTIYF
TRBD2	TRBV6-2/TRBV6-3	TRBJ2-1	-	TGTGCCAGCAGCTTGACTAGCGGGGGGGCAAATGAGCAGTTCTTC	CASSLTSGGANEQFF
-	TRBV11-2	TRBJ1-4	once	TGTGCCAGCAGCCGACAGACCCTTGCAACTAATGAAAAACTGTTTTTT	CASSRQTLATNEKLFF
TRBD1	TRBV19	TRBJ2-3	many	TGTGCCAGTAGCCCACCTCAGGACAGGGATTTAGATACGCAGTATTTT	CASSPPQDRDLDTQYF
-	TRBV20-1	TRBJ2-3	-	TGCAGTGCTAGTGGAGGGGGCATGTATACGCAGTATTTT	CSASGGGMYTQYF
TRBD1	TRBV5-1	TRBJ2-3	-	TGCGCCAGCAGCGCACCCGGGACAGATATCACAGATACGCAGTATTTT	CASSAPGTDITDTQYF
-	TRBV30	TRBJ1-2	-	TGTGCCTGGAACAGGGATTCCTATGGCTACACCTTC	CAWNRDSYGYTF
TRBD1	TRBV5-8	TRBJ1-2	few	TGTGCCAGCAGCGCGGACAGGGAGCCCTTCTATGGCTACACCTTC	CASSADREPFYGYTF
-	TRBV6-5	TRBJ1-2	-	TGTGCCAGCAGTTACTGGACCAGCCTCGGGGTTGGCTACACCTTC	CASSYWTSLGVGYTF
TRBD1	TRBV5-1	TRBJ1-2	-	TGCGCCAGCAGCTCGGGGACAGGAGATGGCTACACCTTC	CASSSGTGDGYTF
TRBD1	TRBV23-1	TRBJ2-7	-	TGCGCCAGCATCCAAATCGAAGGAACAGGGGCACCCTACGAGCAGTACTTC	CASIQIEGTGAPYEQYF
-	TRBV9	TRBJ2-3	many	TGTGCCAGCAGCGTAGCTCAGCTAGCCCCAGATACGCAGTATTTT	CASSVAQLAPDTQYF
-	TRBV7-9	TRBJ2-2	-	TGTGCCAGCAGCCCCTCCACGGTTCTGGGGGAGCTGTTTTTT	CASSPSTVLGELFF
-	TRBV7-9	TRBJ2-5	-	TGTGCCAGCAGTTCGGCGGTGGTTGGGGAGACCCAGTACTTC	CASSSAVVGETQYF
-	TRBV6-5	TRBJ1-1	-	TGTGCCAGCAGCGTAGAGGGCCGGTTGAACACTGAAGCTTTCTTT	CASSVEGRLNTEAFF
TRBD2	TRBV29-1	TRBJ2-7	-	TGCAGCGTTGAAGCTAGCGGGTCCTACGAGCAGTACTTC	CSVEASGSYEQYF
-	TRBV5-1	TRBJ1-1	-	TGCGCCAGCAGCTTGGATCGGGGAAACACTGAAGCTTTCTTT	CASSLDRGNTEAFF
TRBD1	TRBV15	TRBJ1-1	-	TGTGCCACCAGGACAGGGATGAACACTGAAGCTTTCTTT	CATRTGMNTEAFF
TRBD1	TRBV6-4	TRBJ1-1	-	TGTGCCAGCAGACAGGGGTTCAACACTGAAGCTTTCTTT	CASRQGFNTEAFF
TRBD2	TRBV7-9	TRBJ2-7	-	TGTGCCAGCAGCTCCTCCCCGGGAGGGGGGGAGCAGTACTTC	CASSSSPGGGEQYF
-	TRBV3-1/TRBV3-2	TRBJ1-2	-	TGTGCCAGCAGCCAAGAAAGGGGTGATGGCTACACCTTC	CASSQERGDGYTF
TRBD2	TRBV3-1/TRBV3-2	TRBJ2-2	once	TGTGCCAGCAGCCACCGGGGGGGCGGCGTCACCGGGGAGCTGTTTTTT	CASSHRGGGVTGELFF